These 26 T cell receptor beta chains share one sample of origin, sequenced in a study of blood T cell repertoires in COVID-19. Sequencing was performed with immunoSEQ multiplex PCR; in TCRdb, only in-frame clones are kept and a portion is missing. The sample gives around 15,000 clones, roughly 80% of which show up once; 15% to 20% is in the top ten. Sequencing was performed on peripheral blood. Receptors originate from a man in his forties with active or convalescent COVID-19.

This chain uses TRBV11-2 with TRBJ1-3; a weak D match, TRBD1 (5 bases). This CDR3 comprises 16 residues. Germline V CDR1 and CDR2: SGHAT, FQNNGV. Trimming stripped 0 bases from V and 2 bases from J, with 11 bases between. In DNA, the CDR3 is TGTGCCAGCAGCTTAGATCAGGGCAGGGCTGGAAACACCATATATTTT. This translates into CASSLDQGRAGNTIYF.

The V gene is TRBV7-9, the J gene TRBJ2-3; TRBD2 matches at 10 bases. This CDR3 is 19 amino acids long. The germline gives CDR1 SEHNR, CDR2 FQNEAQ (reference sequence). J was trimmed by 0 bases and V by 5 bases; bases with no gene match: 14. The CDR3 spells CASSPPGASGGPSTDTQYF. The CDR3 nucleotides read TGTGCCAGCAGCCCACCCGGAGCTAGCGGGGGTCCCAGCACAGATACGCAGTATTTT.

J is TRBJ2-7 and V is TRBV5-1; 7 bases agree with TRBD2. From germline, CDR1 is SGHRS and CDR2 YFSETQ. V lost 4 bases to trimming and J lost 4 bases; unmatched junction nucleotides: 14. The CDR3 runs to 16 residues. CDR3 nucleotide sequence: TGCGCCAGCAGCCCCGCGGGGAGGGGCTCGGGTTACGAGCAGTACTTC. Its protein is CASSPAGRGSGYEQYF.

About this clone itself: This CDR3 fails to terminate in the conserved phenylalanine or tryptophan, so it likely reflects a read error. The limits of the CDR3 on the DNA are not certain, so only TCRdb's listed CDR3 is given. This chain connects TRBV2 to TRBJ2-7; no check of the table's D call, TRBD1, against the DNA was made. From its first to its last residue, the CDR3 has 13 amino acids. Germline values: CDR1 SNHLY, CDR2 FYNNEI. CDR3 region: CASSGPAEGHQDL.

The CDR3 DNA reads TGCGCCAGCACCAACACGCTAGGTCCCTACAATGAGCAGTTCTTC. Translating gives CASTNTLGPYNEQFF. The V and J genes are TRBV5-1 and TRBJ2-1; no definite D call. V shed 6 bases and J shed 2 bases, with 15 bases lying between them. There are 15 residues in the CDR3. The V gene's germline CDR1 is SGHRS and CDR2 YFSETQ.

The chain employs TRBV6-5 and TRBJ1-1; the D gene is possibly TRBD1 (6 bases). CDR3 length: 15 residues. The germline CDR1 and CDR2 sequences are MNHEY and SVGAGI. The V end was cut by 2 bases, the J end by 3 bases, with 13 bases between. As DNA, the CDR3 is TGTGCCAGCAGTTACGACAGGCTAGCCGACACTGAAGCTTTCTTT. Amino acid sequence: CASSYDRLADTEAFF.

The genes are TRBV28 and TRBJ1-2, with TRBD1 matching 8 bases. The CDR3 is 13 residues long. CDR1 and CDR2 (germline): MDHEN, SYDVKM. The ends lost 5 bases at V and 5 bases at J; junction bases unmatched: 4. CDR3 amino acids: CASSRTGQYGYTF. The CDR3 coding sequence is TGTGCCAGCAGTCGGACAGGGCAATATGGCTACACCTTC.

The V call is TRBV5-1, the J call TRBJ2-6; weak D call: TRBD1 (6 bases). The CDR3 extends over 18 amino acids. Germline lookup yields CDR1 SGHRS and CDR2 YFSETQ. Trimming took off 4 bases at V and 0 bases at J, with 17 bases between the two ends. The CDR3 region has the DNA TGCGCCAGCAGCCCCAGGACAGCCGAACCCTCTGGGGCCAACGTCCTGACTTTC. Translated: CASSPRTAEPSGANVLTF. The full variable domain, with the rest looked up from reference TRBV5-1 and TRBJ2-6, is KAGVTQTPRYLIKTRGQQVTLSCSPISGHRSVSWYQQTPGQGLQFLFEYFSETQRNKGNFPGRFSGRQFSNSRSEMNVSTLELGDSALYLCASSPRTAEPSGANVLTFGAGSRLTVL.

This clone was counted only a few times. The chain has TRBV14 and TRBJ1-6; 8 bases are shared with TRBD1. Germline CDR1 reads SGHDN; CDR2 reads FVKESK. The CDR3 runs to 18 residues. V lost 4 bases and J lost 4; bases outside the gene matches: 12. The CDR3 region has the DNA TGTGCCAGCAGCCCATCAGAGCCGAGACAGGGGTATAATTCACCCCTCCACTTT. The encoded protein is CASSPSEPRQGYNSPLHF.

The chain employs TRBV3-1 (or the pseudogene TRBV3-2) and TRBJ1-1; no firm D call. CDR1 is LGHDT and CDR2 is YNNKEL in the germline V gene (reference sequence). This CDR3 spans 13 amino acids. Trimming shortened V by 6 bases and J by 5 bases, and 13 bases separated the two germline ends. This chain's CDR3 is CASRIGTETEAFF. The CDR3 region has the DNA TGTGCCAGCAGAATCGGTACGGAGACTGAAGCTTTCTTT.

The chain combines TRBV28 with TRBJ1-2; TRBD1 aligns across 7 bases. Germline lookup yields CDR1 MDHEN and CDR2 SYDVKM. V lost 7 bases and J lost 7; bases outside the gene matches: 6. The CDR3 is made up of 12 amino acids. The CDR3, as DNA: TGTGCCAGCAAGCTGGGGACAGTTGGCTACACCTTC. Its translation: CASKLGTVGYTF.

This clone was observed once. This chain uses TRBV28 with TRBJ2-1; the D gene is possibly TRBD2 (6 bases). The V end lost 5 bases, the J end lost 4 bases, and 12 bases lay between the germline ends. Germline V CDR1 and CDR2: MDHEN, SYDVKM. This CDR3 has 14 amino acids. The CDR3 DNA sequence: TGTGCCAGCAGTCCCCTCCTAGCGTACAATGAGCAGTTCTTC. Translating gives CASSPLLAYNEQFF.

The rearrangement joins TRBV6-5 to TRBJ2-2, with D tentatively TRBD2 (6 bases). The CDR3 covers 15 residues. V was trimmed by 5 bases and J by 8 bases, leaving 18 bases between them. Germline CDR1 and CDR2: MNHEY and SVGAGI. The CDR3 loop reads CASSHGGNVGGELFF. For the CDR3, the DNA is TGTGCCAGCAGTCACGGGGGAAATGTCGGAGGGGAGCTGTTTTTT.

The chain carries TRBV11-2 and TRBJ1-5; D gene ambiguous. Trimming shortened V by 5 bases and J by 6 bases, and 11 bases separated the two germline ends. The CDR3 has 13 amino acids. Germline CDR1 reads SGHAT; CDR2 reads FQNNGV. The CDR3: CASSLQVAQPQHF. The CDR3 nucleotides are TGTGCCAGCAGCCTCCAGGTGGCTCAGCCCCAGCATTTT.

This clone was found once. The CDR3 nucleotides are TGCGCCAGCAGCTCCTTACTTAGCACAGATACGCAGTATTTT. It specifies CASSSLLSTDTQYF. V gene TRBV5-1 combines with J gene TRBJ2-3; unclear D gene. The V gene's germline CDR1 is SGHRS and CDR2 YFSETQ. The CDR3 runs 14 residues. With 3 bases removed from V and 0 bases from J, the gap between germline ends came to 8 bases. Full variable domain (remainder filled in from reference TRBV5-1 and TRBJ2-3): KAGVTQTPRYLIKTRGQQVTLSCSPISGHRSVSWYQQTPGQGLQFLFEYFSETQRNKGNFPGRFSGRQFSNSRSEMNVSTLELGDSALYLCASSSLLSTDTQYFGPGTRLTVL.

This clone has just a few counts. The chain joins TRBV7-5 to TRBJ1-5. TRBV7-5 is a known pseudogene. The CDR3 has 14 amino acids. The CDR3 nucleotides are TGTGCCAGAAGCTCTAGCCCCGTGCTTTCGGCCCAGCATTTT. As protein: CARSSSPVLSAQHF.

The chain employs TRBV7-9 and TRBJ2-3; D possibly corresponds to TRBD1 (6 bases). The CDR3 contains 14 residues. V lost 2 bases and J lost 2, with 8 bases in between. Germline CDR1 SEHNR, CDR2 FQNEAQ (reference sequence). CDR3 amino acids: CASSLRTATDTQYF. The CDR3 DNA sequence: TGTGCCAGCAGCTTAAGGACAGCCACAGATACGCAGTATTTT.

This chain connects TRBV6-5 to TRBJ1-1; no definite D call. Per the germline V gene, CDR1 is MNHEY and CDR2 is SVGAGI. The CDR3 totals 14 residues. Trimming cost V 6 bases and J 5 bases, with 16 bases left between them. The CDR3 bases are TGTGCCAGCAGGGTGGAGGATACGATAACTGAAGCTTTCTTT. Translated: CASRVEDTITEAFF.

This chain links TRBV18 with TRBJ1-5, with D maybe TRBD1 (6 bases). Trimming pared 6 bases from V and 1 base from J, leaving 25 bases between. From germline, CDR1 is KGHSH and CDR2 LQKENI. This CDR3 region has 19 residues. CDR3: CASSRTAQGIGSSNQPQHF. In nucleotides, the CDR3 is TGTGCCAGCTCCCGTACGGCACAGGGAATTGGTTCGAGCAATCAGCCCCAGCATTTT.

This chain connects TRBV4-1 to TRBJ2-4; possible D gene TRBD1, 5 bases. CDR1 and CDR2 from the germline V gene are MGHRA and YSYEKL. The CDR3 runs to 15 residues. V dropped 6 bases and J dropped 3 bases, with 15 bases sitting between them. The CDR3, as DNA: TGCGCCAGCAGGGAAGGGGTTTTGGGCAAAAACATTCAGTACTTC. Amino acid sequence: CASREGVLGKNIQYF.

The rearrangement joins TRBV5-1 to TRBJ1-4, with TRBD1 matching over 9 bases. Germline assignment: CDR1 SGHRS and CDR2 YFSETQ. The length of the CDR3 is 16 residues. The junction had 5 bases not matched to a gene; V was cut back by 0 bases and J by 5 bases. In nucleotides, the CDR3 is TGCGCCAGCAGCTTGGCGGGGGACAGGGCGAATGAAAAACTGTTTTTT. Translation gives CASSLAGDRANEKLFF.

CDR3: CSEGATMTF. The CDR3 bases are TGCAGTGAAGGGGCGACAATGACCTTC. The chain has TRBV20-1 and TRBJ1-2, with D perhaps matching TRBD1 (5 bases). Germline lookup yields CDR1 DFQATT and CDR2 SNEGSKA (reference sequence). The CDR3 is 9 amino acids. V lost 7 bases to trimming and J lost 14 bases, with 14 bases between them.

J is TRBJ2-2 and V is TRBV29-1; TRBD1 matches at 7 bases. The V segment lost 3 bases and the J segment 4 bases; nucleotides outside the gene matches: 8. The CDR3 extends over 15 amino acids. Germline-derived CDR1 and CDR2 are SQVTM and ANQGSEA. The CDR3 here is CSVESPGGFTGELFF. For the CDR3, the DNA is TGCAGCGTTGAGAGTCCAGGGGGATTCACCGGGGAGCTGTTTTTT.

The V gene is TRBV18, the J gene TRBJ2-1, with unresolved D. The V gene lost 4 bases and the J gene lost 10 bases, with 14 bases spanning the gap. This CDR3 contains 13 residues. Looked up from germline, CDR1 is KGHSH and CDR2 is LQKENI. Here the CDR3 DNA reads TGTGCCAGCTCACTATTAGGTCTAGGCGAGCAGTTCTTC. Its translation is CASSLLGLGEQFF.

The chain combines TRBV9 with TRBJ1-2, with D unresolved. The CDR3 spans 14 residues. CDR1 SGDLS and CDR2 YYNGEE come from the germline V gene. The germline V and J ends were trimmed by 0 bases and 2 bases, with 8 bases remaining between them. CDR3 bases: TGTGCCAGCAGCGTAGGCGGCGGGAACTATGGCTACACCTTC. This sequence encodes CASSVGGGNYGYTF.

DNA for the CDR3: TGTGCCAGCAGTTACTCTGAGGTAATCTACACTGAAGCTTTCTTT. It translates to CASSYSEVIYTEAFF. This chain uses TRBV6-5 with TRBJ1-1; D is undetermined. The CDR3 totals 15 residues. CDR1 is MNHEY, CDR2 SVGAGI, per germline. Deletions cut 0 bases from V and 3 bases from J, with 11 bases between.